This T cell receptor (beta chain) was identified during a study of PD-1 blockade in classical Hodgkin lymphoma. Study-level findings and limits: A significant rise in TCR diversity was seen by C4D1 for CD4+ cells but not for CD8+ cells.

From germline, CDR1 is LNHDA and CDR2 SQIVND (reference sequence). CDR3 length: 12 residues. Trimming stripped 10 bases from V and 7 bases from J, with 16 bases between. Profiling relied on immunoSEQ multiplex PCR, and the TCRdb table lists in-frame clones only, not all of them. Of just over 50,000 clones in the sample, 73% were seen once. There was relapse after autologous stem cell transplantation in every patient, and there was variation in brentuximab vedotin exposure. Each best response was a complete response, a partial response or progressive disease. This clone was counted only a few times. Its antigen is currently unknown.

The J gene is TRBJ1-1, the V gene TRBV19; D is ambiguous. The sequences come from peripheral blood mononuclear cells (PBMCs), collected before the second cycle of nivolumab. This TCR was recovered from a human donor with classical Hodgkin lymphoma. CDR3 sequence (DNA): TGTGCCACCAGAGTCGCGTCCCTTGAAGCTTTCTTT. It specifies CATRVASLEAFF.